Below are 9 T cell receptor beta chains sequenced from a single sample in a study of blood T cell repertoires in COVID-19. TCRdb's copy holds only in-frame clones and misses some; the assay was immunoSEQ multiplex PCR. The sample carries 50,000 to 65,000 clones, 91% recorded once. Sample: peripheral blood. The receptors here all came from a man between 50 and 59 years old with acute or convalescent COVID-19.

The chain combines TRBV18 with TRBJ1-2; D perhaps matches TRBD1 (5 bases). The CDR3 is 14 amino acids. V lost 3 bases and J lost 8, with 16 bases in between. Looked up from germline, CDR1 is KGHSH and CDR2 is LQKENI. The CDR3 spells CASSPLGGSEGYTF. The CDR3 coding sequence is TGTGCCAGCTCACCGCTTGGGGGGTCAGAGGGCTACACCTTC.

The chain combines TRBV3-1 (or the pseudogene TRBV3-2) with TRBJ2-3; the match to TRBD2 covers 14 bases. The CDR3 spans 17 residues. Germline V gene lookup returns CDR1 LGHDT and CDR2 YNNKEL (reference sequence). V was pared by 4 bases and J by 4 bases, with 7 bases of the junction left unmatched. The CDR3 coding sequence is TGTGCCAGCAGCCGCCTGACTAGCGGGGGGGCGGCAGATACGCAGTATTTT. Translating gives CASSRLTSGGAADTQYF.

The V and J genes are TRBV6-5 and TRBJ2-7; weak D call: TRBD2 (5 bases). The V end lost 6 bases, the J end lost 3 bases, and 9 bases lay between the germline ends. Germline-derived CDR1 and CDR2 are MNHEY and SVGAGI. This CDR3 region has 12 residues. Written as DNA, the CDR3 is TGTGCCAGCAGCTACCGGGACTACGAGCAGTACTTC. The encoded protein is CASSYRDYEQYF.

In nucleotides, the CDR3 is TGTGCCAGCAGCACCGGGACAGTTTCAAAACTGTTTTTT. Its protein is CASSTGTVSKLFF. V and J are TRBV28 and TRBJ1-4; 7 nucleotides agree with TRBD1. J gave up 10 bases and V 6 bases, and 8 bases lay outside the gene matches. The CDR3 has 13 residues. Germline CDR1 MDHEN, CDR2 SYDVKM.

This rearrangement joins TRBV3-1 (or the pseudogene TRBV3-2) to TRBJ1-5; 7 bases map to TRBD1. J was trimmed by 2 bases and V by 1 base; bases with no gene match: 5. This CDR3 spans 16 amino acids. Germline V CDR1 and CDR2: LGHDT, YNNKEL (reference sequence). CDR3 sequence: CASSQGRGGGNQPQHF. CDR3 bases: TGTGCCAGCAGCCAAGGGCGAGGGGGCGGCAATCAGCCCCAGCATTTT.

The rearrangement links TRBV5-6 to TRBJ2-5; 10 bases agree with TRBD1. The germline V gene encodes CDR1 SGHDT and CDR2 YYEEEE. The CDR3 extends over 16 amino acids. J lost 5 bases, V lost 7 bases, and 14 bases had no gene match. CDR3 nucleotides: TGTGCCAGCGAGGATAACTGGGACAGGGGCTTGGAGACCCAGTACTTC. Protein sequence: CASEDNWDRGLETQYF. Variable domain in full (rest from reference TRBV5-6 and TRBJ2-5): DAGVTQSPTHLIKTRGQQVTLRCSPKSGHDTVSWYQQALGQGPQFIFQYYEEEERQRGNFPDRFSGHQFPNYSSELNVNALLLGDSALYLCASEDNWDRGLETQYFGPGTRLLVL.

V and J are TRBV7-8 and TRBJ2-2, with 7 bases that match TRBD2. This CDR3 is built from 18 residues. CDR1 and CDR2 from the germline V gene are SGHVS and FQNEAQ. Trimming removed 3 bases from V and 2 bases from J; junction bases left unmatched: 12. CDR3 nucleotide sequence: TGTGCCAGCAGCTTTCGACCTGGGGGGACTATCAACACCGGGGAGCTGTTTTTT. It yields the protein CASSFRPGGTINTGELFF.

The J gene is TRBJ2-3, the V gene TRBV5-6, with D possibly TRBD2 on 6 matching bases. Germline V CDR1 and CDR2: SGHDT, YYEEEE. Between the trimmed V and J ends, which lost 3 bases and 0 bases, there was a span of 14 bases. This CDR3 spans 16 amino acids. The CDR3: CASSWGDGTSTDTQYF. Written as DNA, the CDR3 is TGTGCCAGCAGCTGGGGGGACGGAACTAGCACAGATACGCAGTATTTT.

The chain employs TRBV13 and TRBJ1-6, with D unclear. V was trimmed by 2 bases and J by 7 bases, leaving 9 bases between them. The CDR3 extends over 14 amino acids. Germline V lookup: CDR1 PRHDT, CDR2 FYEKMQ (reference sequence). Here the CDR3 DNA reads TGTGCCAGCAGCTTATCAGGTCGCAATTCACCCCTCCACTTT. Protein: CASSLSGRNSPLHF.